This T cell receptor (beta chain) is drawn from a study of tumor-infiltrating lymphocytes in localized non-small cell lung cancer. Study-level information: Several tumor histologies, both smoking statuses, and some post-neoadjuvant chemotherapy samples were included.

The protocol was immunoSEQ multiplex PCR, while the TCRdb copy is restricted to in-frame clones and leaves out a portion. Of 20,000 to 25,000 clones listed, around 62% are singletons. With 11 bases removed from V and 5 bases from J, the gap between germline ends came to 19 bases. Germline V CDR1 and CDR2: MNHNS, SASEGT. The CDR3 loop spans 13 amino acids. The source material was lung tumor tissue. The sequence came from a human donor with non-small cell lung cancer. This chain links TRBV6-1 with TRBJ2-7; D is possibly TRBD2 (5 bases). The CDR3 protein is CACCLGLGDEQYF. For the CDR3, the DNA is TGTGCCTGCTGTTTAGGTCTCGGGGACGAGCAGTACTTC.